Here is one TCR beta chain with its context. Its antigen is still unknown. The final CDR3 position lacks the conserved phenylalanine or tryptophan, pointing to a likely read error. TCR beta CDR3 sequences were amplified from RNA transcripts. The HTBI primer set was used in a first-round RT-PCR of the TCR CDR3. TCRdb re-called the multiplex PCR reads with MiXCR, one entry per CDR3 protein. The sample consists of a few hundred thousand distinct CDR3 sequences, approximately 44% of them appearing once. There are 15 residues in the CDR3. V was shortened by 0 bases and J by 0 bases, with 6 bases between the two germline ends. Germline V gene lookup returns CDR1 MNHEY and CDR2 SVGAGI. This entry comes from a study of T cells in Graves' hyperthyroidism and ophthalmopathy. Study findings and constraints: Before onset, by a median of about six months, the model predicted ophthalmopathy.

The rearrangement uses TRBV6-5 and TRBJ1-5; D not resolved. The origin of this receptor is an adult woman with Graves' disease, either hyperthyroidism or ophthalmopathy (not recorded which). The specimen sequenced was peripheral blood or thyroid tissue (not recorded which). The CDR3 reads CASSYSQYSNQPQHS. DNA for the CDR3: TGTGCCAGCAGTTACTCGCAGTATAGCAATCAGCCCCAGCATTCT.